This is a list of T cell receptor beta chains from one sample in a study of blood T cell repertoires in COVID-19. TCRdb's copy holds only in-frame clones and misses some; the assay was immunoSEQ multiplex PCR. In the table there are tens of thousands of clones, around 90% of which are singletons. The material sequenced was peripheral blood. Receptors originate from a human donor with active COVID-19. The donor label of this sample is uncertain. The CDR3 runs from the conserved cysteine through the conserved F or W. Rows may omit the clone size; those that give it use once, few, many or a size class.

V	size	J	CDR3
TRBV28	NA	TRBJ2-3	CASDDRRERTDTQYF
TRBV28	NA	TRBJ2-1	CASSPGSSYNEQFF
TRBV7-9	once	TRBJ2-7	CASSPGTSGRSGYEQYF
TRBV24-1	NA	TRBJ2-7	CATSDPGQGTNEQYF
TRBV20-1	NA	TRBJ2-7	CSGAGSYEQYF
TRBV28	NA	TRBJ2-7	CASRGTGSIYEQYF
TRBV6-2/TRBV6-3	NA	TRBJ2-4	CASSYSYGVAKNIQYF
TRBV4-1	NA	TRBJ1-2	CASSFQGADGYTF
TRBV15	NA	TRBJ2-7	CATSRDLPGAAPEQYF
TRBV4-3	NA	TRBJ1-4	CASSARGANEKLFF
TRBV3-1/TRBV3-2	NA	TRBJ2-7	CASSPSVGQGPYEQYF
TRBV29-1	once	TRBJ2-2	CSVQNTGELFF
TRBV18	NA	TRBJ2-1	CASSPPVGTVTGNEQFF
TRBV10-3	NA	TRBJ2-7	CAISESETGMYEQYF
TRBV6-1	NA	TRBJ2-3	CASSESAGTGDTQYF
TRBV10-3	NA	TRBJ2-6	CATGTSSSGANVLTF
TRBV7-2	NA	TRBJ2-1	CASSSYQGPEQFF
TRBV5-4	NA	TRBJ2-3	CASTPGQRTDTQYF
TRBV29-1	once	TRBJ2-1	CSAGDGGQANEQFF
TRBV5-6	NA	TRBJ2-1	CASSIGTSGRGKQFF
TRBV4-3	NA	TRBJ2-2	CASSQDLAGDTGELFF
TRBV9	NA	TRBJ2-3	CASSVEVGTSTDTQYF
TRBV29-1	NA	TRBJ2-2	CSVAGRGTGELFF